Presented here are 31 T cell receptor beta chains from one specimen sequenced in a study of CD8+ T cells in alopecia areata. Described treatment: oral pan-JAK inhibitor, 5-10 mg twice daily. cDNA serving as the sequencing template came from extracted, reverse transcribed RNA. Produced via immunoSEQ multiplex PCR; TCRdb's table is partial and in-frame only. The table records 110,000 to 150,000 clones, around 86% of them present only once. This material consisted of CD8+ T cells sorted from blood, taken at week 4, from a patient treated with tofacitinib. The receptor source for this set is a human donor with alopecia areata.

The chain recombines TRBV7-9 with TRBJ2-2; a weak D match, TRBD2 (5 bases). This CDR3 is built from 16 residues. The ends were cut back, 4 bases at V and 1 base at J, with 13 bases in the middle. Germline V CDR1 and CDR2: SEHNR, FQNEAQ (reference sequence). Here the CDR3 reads CASSSDWAGNTGELFF. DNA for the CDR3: TGTGCCAGCAGCTCGGACTGGGCCGGGAACACCGGGGAGCTGTTTTTT. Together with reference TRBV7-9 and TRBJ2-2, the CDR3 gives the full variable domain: DTGVSQNPRHKITKRGQNVTFRCDPISEHNRLYWYRQTLGQGPEFLTYFQNEAQLEKSRLLSDRFSAERPKGSFSTLEIQRTEQGDSAMYLCASSSDWAGNTGELFFGEGSRLTVL.

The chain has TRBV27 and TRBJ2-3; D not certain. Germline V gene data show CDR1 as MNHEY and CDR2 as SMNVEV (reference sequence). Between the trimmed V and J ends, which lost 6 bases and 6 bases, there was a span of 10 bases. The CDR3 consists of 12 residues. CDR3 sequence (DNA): TGTGCCAGCAGAAAGAACGTGGATACGCAGTATTTT. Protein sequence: CASRKNVDTQYF.

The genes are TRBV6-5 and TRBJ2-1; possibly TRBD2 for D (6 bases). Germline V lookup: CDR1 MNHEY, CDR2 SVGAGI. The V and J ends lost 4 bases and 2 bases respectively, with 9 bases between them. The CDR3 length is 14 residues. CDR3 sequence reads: CASSWDSAYNEQFF. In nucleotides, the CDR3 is TGTGCCAGCAGTTGGGACTCAGCCTACAATGAGCAGTTCTTC.

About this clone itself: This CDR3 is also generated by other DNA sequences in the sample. Here the CDR3 DNA reads TGTGCCAGTAGTATGGGCGGGGATTACAATGAGCAGTTCTTC. It translates to CASSMGGDYNEQFF. The chain is built from TRBV19 and TRBJ2-1; TRBD2 is a possible D gene (6 bases). Deletions cut 3 bases from V and 4 bases from J, with 10 bases between. Germline V gene lookup returns CDR1 LNHDA and CDR2 SQIVND (reference sequence). CDR3 size: 14 residues.

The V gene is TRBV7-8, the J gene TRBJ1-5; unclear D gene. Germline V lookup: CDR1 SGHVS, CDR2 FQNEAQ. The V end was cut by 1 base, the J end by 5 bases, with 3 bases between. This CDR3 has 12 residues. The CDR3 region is CASSLEDQPQHF. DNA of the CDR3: TGTGCCAGCAGCTTAGAGGATCAGCCCCAGCATTTT.

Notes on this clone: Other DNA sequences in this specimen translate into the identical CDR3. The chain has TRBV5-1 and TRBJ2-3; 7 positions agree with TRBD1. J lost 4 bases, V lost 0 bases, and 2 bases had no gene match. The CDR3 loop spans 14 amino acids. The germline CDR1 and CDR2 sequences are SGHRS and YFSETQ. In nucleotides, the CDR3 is TGCGCCAGCAGCTTGGGACAGGGCCCAGATACGCAGTATTTT. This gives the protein CASSLGQGPDTQYF.

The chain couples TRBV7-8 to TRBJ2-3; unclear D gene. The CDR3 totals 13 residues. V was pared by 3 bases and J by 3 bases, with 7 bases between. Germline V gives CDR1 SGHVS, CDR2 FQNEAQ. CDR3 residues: CASSLATTDTQYF. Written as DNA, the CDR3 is TGTGCCAGCAGCTTGGCTACGACAGATACGCAGTATTTT. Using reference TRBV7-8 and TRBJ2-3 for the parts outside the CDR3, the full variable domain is GAGVSQSPRYKVAKRGQDVALRCDPISGHVSLFWYQQALGQGPEFLTYFQNEAQLDKSGLPSDRFFAERPEGSVSTLKIQRTQQEDSAVYLCASSLATTDTQYFGPGTRLTVL.

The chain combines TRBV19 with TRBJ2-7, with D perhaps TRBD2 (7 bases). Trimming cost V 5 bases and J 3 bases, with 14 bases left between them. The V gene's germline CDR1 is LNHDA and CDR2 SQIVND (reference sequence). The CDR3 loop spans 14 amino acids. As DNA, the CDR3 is TGTGCCAGTAGTTCCCGGGGAGGGGGCTACGAGCAGTACTTC. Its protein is CASSSRGGGYEQYF. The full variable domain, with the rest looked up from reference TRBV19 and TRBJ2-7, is DGGITQSPKYLFRKEGQNVTLSCEQNLNHDAMYWYRQDPGQGLRLIYYSQIVNDFQKGDIAEGYSVSREKKESFPLTVTSAQKNPTAFYLCASSSRGGGYEQYFGPGTRLTVT.

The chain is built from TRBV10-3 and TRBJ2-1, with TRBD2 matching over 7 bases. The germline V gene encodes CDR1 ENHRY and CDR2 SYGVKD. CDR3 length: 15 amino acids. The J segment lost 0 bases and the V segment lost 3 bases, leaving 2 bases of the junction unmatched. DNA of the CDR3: TGTGCCATCAGTGAAAGGGAGGGCTCCTACAATGAGCAGTTCTTC. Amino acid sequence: CAISEREGSYNEQFF.

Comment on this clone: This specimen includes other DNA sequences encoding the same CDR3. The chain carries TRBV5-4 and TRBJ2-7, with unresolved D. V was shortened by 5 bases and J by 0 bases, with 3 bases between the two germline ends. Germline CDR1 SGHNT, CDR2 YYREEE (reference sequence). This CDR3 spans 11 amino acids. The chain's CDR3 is CASSSSYEQYF. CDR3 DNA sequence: TGTGCCAGCAGTTCCTCCTACGAGCAGTACTTC.

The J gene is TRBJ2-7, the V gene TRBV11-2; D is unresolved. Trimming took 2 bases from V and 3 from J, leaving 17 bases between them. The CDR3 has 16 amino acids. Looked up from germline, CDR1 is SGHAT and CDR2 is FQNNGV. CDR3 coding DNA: TGTGCCAGCAGCTTATTATCTTCAGGCGTTCTCTACGAGCAGTACTTC. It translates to CASSLLSSGVLYEQYF.

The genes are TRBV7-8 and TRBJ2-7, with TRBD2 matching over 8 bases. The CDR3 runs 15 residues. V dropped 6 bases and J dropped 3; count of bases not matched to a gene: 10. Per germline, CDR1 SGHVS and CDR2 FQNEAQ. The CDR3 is CASSHPGLENYEQYF. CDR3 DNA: TGTGCCAGCAGTCACCCGGGACTAGAGAACTACGAGCAGTACTTC.

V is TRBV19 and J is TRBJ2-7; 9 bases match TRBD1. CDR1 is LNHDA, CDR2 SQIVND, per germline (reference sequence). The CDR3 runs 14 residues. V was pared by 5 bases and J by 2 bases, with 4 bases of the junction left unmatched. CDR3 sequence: CASSPGTGTYEQYF. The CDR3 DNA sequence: TGTGCCAGTAGTCCCGGGACAGGGACCTACGAGCAGTACTTC.

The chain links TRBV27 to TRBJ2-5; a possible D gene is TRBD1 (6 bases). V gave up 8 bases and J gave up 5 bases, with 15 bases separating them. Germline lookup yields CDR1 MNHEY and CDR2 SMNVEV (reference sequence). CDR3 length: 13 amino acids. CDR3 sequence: CASSDGGQETQYF. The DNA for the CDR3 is TGTGCCAGCTCGGACGGCGGACAGGAGACCCAGTACTTC.

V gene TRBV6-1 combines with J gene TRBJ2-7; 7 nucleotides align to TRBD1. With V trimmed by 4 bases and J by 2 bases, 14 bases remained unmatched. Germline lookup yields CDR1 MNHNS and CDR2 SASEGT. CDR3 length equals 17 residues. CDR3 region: CASSVQKQGSFPYEQYF. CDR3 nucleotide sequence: TGTGCCAGCAGTGTACAAAAACAGGGGTCTTTCCCCTACGAGCAGTACTTC.

The CDR3 DNA is TGTGCCAGCAGTTTAAAAAGGTCTAACTACGAGCAGTACTTC. Residues: CASSLKRSNYEQYF. The chain employs TRBV27 and TRBJ2-7; D is ambiguous. Trimming left V 2 bases short and J 3 bases short, with 11 bases between. The germline V gene encodes CDR1 MNHEY and CDR2 SMNVEV (reference sequence). CDR3 length: 14 residues.

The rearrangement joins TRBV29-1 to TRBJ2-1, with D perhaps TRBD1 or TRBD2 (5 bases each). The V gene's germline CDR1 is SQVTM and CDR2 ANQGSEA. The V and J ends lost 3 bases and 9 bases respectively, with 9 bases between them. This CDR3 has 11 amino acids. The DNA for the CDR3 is TGCAGCGTTGAGGGGGTCGCTGAGCAGTTCTTC. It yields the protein CSVEGVAEQFF.

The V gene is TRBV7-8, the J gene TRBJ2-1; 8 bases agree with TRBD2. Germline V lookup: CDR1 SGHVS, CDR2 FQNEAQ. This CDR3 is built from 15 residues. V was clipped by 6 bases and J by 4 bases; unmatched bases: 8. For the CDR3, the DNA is TGTGCCAGCAGGTGGGGGGCTAGCGGGTACAATGAGCAGTTCTTC. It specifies CASRWGASGYNEQFF.

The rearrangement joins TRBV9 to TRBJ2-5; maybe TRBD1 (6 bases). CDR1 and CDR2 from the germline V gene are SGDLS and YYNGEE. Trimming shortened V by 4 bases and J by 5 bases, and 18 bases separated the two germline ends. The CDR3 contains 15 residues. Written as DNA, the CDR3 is TGTGCCAGCAGCCCAAGCCCCAGGGGCCAGGAGACCCAGTACTTC. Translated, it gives CASSPSPRGQETQYF.

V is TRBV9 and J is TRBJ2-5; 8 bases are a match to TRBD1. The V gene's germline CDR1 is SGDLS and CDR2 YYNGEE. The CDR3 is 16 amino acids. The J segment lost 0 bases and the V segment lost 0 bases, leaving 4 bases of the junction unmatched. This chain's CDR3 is CASSVAWTGYQETQYF. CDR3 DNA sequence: TGTGCCAGCAGCGTAGCTTGGACAGGGTACCAAGAGACCCAGTACTTC.

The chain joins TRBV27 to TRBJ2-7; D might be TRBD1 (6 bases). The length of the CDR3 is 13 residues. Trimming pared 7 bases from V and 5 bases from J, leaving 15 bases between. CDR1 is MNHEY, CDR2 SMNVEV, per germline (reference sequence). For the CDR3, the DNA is TGTGCCAGCACCTCGGGACACTGGAACGAGCAGTACTTC. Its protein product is CASTSGHWNEQYF.

CDR3 loop: CATQTGRAYEQYF. The CDR3 region has the DNA TGTGCCACGCAGACCGGGAGGGCCTACGAGCAGTACTTC. The chain is built from TRBV2 and TRBJ2-7; 8 bases agree with TRBD2. The CDR3 consists of 13 residues. J was trimmed by 2 bases and V by 10 bases; bases with no gene match: 7. Per germline, CDR1 SNHLY and CDR2 FYNNEI.

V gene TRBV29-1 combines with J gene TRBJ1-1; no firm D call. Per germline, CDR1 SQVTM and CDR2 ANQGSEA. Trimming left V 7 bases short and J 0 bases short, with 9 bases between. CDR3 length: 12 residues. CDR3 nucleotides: TGCAGCGCTAAAGACCTGAACACTGAAGCTTTCTTT. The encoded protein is CSAKDLNTEAFF.

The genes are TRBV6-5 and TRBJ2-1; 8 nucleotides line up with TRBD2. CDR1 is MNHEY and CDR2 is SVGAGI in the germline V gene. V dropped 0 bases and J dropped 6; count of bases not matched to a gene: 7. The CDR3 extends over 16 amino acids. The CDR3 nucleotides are TGTGCCAGCAGTTACTCCGCGGGGGGCCCCCCCAATGAGCAGTTCTTC. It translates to CASSYSAGGPPNEQFF.

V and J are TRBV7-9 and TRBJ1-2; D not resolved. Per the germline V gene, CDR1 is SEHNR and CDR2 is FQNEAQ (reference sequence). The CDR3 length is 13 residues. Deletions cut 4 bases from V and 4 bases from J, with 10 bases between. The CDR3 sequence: CASSSAELYGYTF. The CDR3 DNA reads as TGTGCCAGCAGCTCAGCCGAACTCTATGGCTACACCTTC.

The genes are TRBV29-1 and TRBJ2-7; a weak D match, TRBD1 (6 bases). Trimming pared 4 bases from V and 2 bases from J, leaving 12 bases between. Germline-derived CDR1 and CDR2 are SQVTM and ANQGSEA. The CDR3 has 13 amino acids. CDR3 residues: CSVARDTTYEQYF. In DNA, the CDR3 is TGCAGCGTTGCGAGGGACACCACCTACGAGCAGTACTTC.

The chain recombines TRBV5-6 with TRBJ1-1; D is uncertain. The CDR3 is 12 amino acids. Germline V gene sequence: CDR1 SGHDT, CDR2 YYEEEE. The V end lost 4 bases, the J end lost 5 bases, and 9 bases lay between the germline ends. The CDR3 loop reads CASSGPATEAFF. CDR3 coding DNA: TGTGCCAGCAGCGGCCCGGCAACTGAAGCTTTCTTT.

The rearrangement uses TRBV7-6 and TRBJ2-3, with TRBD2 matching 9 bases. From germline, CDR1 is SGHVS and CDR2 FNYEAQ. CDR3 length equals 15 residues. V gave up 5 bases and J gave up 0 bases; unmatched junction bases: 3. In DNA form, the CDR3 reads TGTGCCAGCAGCGCCCTAGCGGGGAGCACAGATACGCAGTATTTT. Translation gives CASSALAGSTDTQYF. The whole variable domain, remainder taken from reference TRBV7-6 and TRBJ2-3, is GAGVSQSPRYKVTKRGQDVALRCDPISGHVSLYWYRQALGQGPEFLTYFNYEAQQDKSGLPNDRFSAERPEGSISTLTIQRTEQRDSAMYRCASSALAGSTDTQYFGPGTRLTVL.

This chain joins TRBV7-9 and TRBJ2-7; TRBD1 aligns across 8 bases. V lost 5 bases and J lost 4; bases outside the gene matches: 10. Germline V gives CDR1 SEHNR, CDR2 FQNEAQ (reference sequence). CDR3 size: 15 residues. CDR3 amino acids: CASSPPTGVSYEQYF. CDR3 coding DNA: TGTGCCAGCAGCCCCCCGACAGGGGTGAGTTACGAGCAGTACTTC.

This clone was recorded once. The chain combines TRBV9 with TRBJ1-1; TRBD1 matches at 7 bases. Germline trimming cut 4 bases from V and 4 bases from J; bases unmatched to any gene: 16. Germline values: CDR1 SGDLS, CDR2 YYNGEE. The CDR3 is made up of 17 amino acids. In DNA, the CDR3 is TGTGCCAGCAGCCCCCGGAGGAAGAGGGGGCCCGGCACTGAAGCTTTCTTT. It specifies CASSPRRKRGPGTEAFF.

CDR3 region: CASSPPLLTEAFF. Written as DNA, the CDR3 is TGTGCCAGCAGTCCACCCCTCCTCACTGAAGCTTTCTTT. V usage is TRBV6-5 and J usage is TRBJ1-1; D gene ambiguous. CDR3 length: 13 amino acids. Trimming stripped 5 bases from V and 4 bases from J, with 11 bases between. In germline, CDR1 is MNHEY, CDR2 SVGAGI.